One T cell receptor (beta chain) is described in this entry. This receptor's antigen is unknown. Base qualities are not at hand, and no much larger clone is one base apart. For bulk TCRbeta sequencing, genomic DNA was extracted from tumor biopsies or peripheral blood, and input amounts ranged from 616 ng to 6,004 ng. Histologically proven advanced or metastatic basal or squamous cell carcinoma was present in all patients, all of whom were poor candidates for surgical resection. Of the approximately twelve patients making up the basal cell carcinoma cohort, roughly eight underwent bulk tumor TCR sequencing. The CDR3 covers 18 residues, taking in both the cysteine and the phenylalanine. The entry retains the CDR3 DNA only, 54 bases that are in frame from base 1. CDR1 and CDR2, looked up from the germline V gene, are SGHTA and FQGTGA. V ends up 3 bases short and J 6 bases short, with an unmatched junction base count of 18.

The immunoSEQ platform was used to carry out deep TCRbeta sequencing. From the authors' description of their analysis: Only productive rearrangements were exported from the immunoSEQ Analyzer for downstream analysis. T cell phenotypes were assigned to bulk TCRbeta clonotypes by matching to single-cell RNA+TCR-seq clones sharing the same TCRbeta sequence. Clone enrichment in tumor was computed as tumor frequency divided by PBMC frequency from bulk TCR sequencing. GLIPH was used to sort TCRs into specificity groups, which are clusters of distinct TCRs that likely recognize common antigens through shared CDR3 motifs. What TCRdb holds here is the immuneACCESS table cut down to in-frame rearrangements. Part of the clones is not present; checked against another copy, under half of the missing clones reflect an unresolved V gene, and the others are unexplained. The D gene and trimming were derived from the DNA, and the V and J assignments and clone size from that table. Here the sample has tens of thousands of clones; 79% occur a single time. The top ten constitute 8.7% of the sample.

This sample is part of a study of T cells in tumors after PD-1 blockade (dated by TCRdb to between 2018 and 2020). In the study overall: Prior checkpoint blockade, systemic immunosuppressant use, and recent radiotherapy or other anti-cancer therapy within 4 weeks were grounds for patient exclusion. To compare blood and tumor clonotypes, bulk TCR sequencing was performed on about 11 peripheral blood samples from about five patients. Pembrolizumab 200 mg every 3 weeks or cemiplimab 350 mg every 2 weeks was administered to patients. On average, peripheral blood samples had more than 90,000 TCR templates (range about 23,000-260,000) and 35,000 to 40,000 unique clonotypes. Paired single-cell RNA and TCR sequencing was done in the study on site-matched tumors from patients with BCC or SCC, both before and after anti-PD-1 therapy. Some patients also continued taking vismodegib 150 mg daily during anti-PD-1 treatment. RECIST version 1.1 was used to assess clinical response.

The investigation overall reported the following: Where the novel T cell clones came from was not identified, and possible sources could include lymphoid organs or rare unexpanded clones inside the tumor or in the tumor periphery. Roughly 41% of TCR clonotypes from the tumor were detected in blood, and certain novel exhausted tumor clones were present in blood collected before treatment, which suggests recruitment from the periphery.

The sequence is built from TRBV7-3 and TRBJ2-7; 9 central nucleotides agree with TRBD2. Sample: PBMCs, taken before anti-PD-1 therapy. The sequence derives from a human donor with advanced basal cell or squamous cell carcinoma (not recorded which). The CDR3 corresponds to CASSFPGLAGTQTGEQYF. In nucleotide form, the sequence is TGTGCCAGCAGCTTCCCGGGCCTAGCGGGGACCCAGACGGGCGAGCAGTACTTC.